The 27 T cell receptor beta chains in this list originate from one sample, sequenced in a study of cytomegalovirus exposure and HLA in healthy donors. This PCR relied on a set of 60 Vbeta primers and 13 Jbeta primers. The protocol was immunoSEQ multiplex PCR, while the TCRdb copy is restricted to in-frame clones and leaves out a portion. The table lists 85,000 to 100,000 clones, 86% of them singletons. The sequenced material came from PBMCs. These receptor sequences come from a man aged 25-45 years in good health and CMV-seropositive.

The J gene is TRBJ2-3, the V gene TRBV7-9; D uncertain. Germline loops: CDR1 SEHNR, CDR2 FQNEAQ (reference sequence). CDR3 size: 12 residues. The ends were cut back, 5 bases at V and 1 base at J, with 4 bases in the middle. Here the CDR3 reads CASSRRTDTQYF. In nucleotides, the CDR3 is TGTGCCAGCAGCCGTCGCACAGATACGCAGTATTTT.

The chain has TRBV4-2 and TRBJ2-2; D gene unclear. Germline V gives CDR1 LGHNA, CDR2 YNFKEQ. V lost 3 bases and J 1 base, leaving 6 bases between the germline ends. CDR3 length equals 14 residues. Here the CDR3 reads CASSHGENTGELFF. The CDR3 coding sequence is TGTGCCAGCAGCCACGGAGAGAACACCGGGGAGCTGTTTTTT.

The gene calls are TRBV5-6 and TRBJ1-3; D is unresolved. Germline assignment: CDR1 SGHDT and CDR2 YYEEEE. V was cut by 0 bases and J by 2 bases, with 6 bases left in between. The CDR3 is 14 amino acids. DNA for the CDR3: TGTGCCAGCAGCTTGGTGTCTACTGGAAACACCATATATTTT. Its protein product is CASSLVSTGNTIYF. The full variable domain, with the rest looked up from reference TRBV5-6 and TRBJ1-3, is DAGVTQSPTHLIKTRGQQVTLRCSPKSGHDTVSWYQQALGQGPQFIFQYYEEEERQRGNFPDRFSGHQFPNYSSELNVNALLLGDSALYLCASSLVSTGNTIYFGEGSWLTVV.

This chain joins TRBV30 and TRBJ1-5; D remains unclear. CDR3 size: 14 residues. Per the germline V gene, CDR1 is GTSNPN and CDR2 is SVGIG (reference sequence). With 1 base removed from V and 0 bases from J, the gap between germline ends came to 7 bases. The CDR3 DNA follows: TGTGCCTGGAGTGCCCTTAATAGCAATCAGCCCCAGCATTTT. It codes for CAWSALNSNQPQHF.

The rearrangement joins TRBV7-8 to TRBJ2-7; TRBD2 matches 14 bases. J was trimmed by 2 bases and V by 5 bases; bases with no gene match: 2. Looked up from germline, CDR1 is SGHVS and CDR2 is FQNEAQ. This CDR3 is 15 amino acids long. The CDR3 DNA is TGTGCCAGCAGCCCGACTAGCGGGAGGGCCTACGAGCAGTACTTC. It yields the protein CASSPTSGRAYEQYF.

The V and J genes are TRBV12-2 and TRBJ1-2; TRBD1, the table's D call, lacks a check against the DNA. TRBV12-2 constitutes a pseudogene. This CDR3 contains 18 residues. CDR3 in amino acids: CASRFEADRRKKGLGYTF. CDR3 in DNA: TGTGCAAGTCGCTTTGAAGCGGACAGGAGGAAAAAAGGCCTGGGCTACACCTTC.

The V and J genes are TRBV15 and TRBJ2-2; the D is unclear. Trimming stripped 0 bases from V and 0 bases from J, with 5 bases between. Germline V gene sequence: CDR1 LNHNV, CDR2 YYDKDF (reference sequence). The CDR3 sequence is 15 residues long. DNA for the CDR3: TGTGCCACCAGCAGAGATCGAGCGAACACCGGGGAGCTGTTTTTT. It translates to CATSRDRANTGELFF.

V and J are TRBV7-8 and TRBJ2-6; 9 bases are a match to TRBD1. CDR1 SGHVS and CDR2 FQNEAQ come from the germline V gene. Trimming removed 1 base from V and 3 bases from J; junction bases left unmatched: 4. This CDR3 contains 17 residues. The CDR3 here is CASSLDHRGLGANVLTF. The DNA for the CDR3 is TGTGCCAGCAGCTTAGACCACAGGGGGCTTGGGGCCAACGTCCTGACTTTC. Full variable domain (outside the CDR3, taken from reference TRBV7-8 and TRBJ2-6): GAGVSQSPRYKVAKRGQDVALRCDPISGHVSLFWYQQALGQGPEFLTYFQNEAQLDKSGLPSDRFFAERPEGSVSTLKIQRTQQEDSAVYLCASSLDHRGLGANVLTFGAGSRLTVL.

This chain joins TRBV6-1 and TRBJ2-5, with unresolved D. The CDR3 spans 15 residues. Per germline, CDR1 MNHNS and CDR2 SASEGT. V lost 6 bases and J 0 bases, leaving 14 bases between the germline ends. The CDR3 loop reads CASSSTTVYQETQYF. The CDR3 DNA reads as TGTGCCAGCAGCTCAACCACGGTGTACCAAGAGACCCAGTACTTC.

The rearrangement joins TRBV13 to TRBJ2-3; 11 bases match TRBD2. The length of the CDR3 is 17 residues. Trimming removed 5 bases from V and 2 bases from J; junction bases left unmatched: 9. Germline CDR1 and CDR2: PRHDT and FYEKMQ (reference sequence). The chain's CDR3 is CASSQTGLAEPTDTQYF. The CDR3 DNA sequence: TGTGCCAGCAGCCAGACGGGACTAGCGGAGCCCACAGATACGCAGTATTTT.

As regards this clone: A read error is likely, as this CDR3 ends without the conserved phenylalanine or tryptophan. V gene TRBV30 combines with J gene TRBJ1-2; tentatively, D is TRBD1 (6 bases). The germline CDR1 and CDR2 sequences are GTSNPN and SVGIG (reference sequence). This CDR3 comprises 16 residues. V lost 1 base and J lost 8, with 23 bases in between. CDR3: CAWSGLASTGFSGYTL. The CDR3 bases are TGTGCCTGGAGTGGACTAGCCTCAACAGGGTTCTCAGGCTACACCCTC.

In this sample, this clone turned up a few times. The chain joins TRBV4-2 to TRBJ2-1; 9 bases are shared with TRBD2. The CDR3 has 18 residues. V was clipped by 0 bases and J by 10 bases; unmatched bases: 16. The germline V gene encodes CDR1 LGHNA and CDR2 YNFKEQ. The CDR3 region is CASSQEERGTSRIKEQFF. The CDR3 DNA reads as TGTGCCAGCAGCCAAGAAGAACGCGGGACTAGCAGGATCAAGGAGCAGTTCTTC.

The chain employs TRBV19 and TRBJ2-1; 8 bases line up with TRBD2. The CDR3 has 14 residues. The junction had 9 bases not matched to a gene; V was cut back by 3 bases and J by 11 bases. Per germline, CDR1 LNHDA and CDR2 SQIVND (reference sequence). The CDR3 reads CASSITRERGKQFF. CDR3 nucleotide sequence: TGTGCCAGTAGTATTACCCGGGAGCGGGGGAAGCAGTTCTTC.

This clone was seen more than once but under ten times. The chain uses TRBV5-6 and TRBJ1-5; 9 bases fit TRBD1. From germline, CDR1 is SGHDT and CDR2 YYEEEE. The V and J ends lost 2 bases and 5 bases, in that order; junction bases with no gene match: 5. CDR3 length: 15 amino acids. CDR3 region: CASSLFGTGHQPQHF. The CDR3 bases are TGTGCCAGCAGCTTATTCGGGACAGGGCATCAGCCCCAGCATTTT.

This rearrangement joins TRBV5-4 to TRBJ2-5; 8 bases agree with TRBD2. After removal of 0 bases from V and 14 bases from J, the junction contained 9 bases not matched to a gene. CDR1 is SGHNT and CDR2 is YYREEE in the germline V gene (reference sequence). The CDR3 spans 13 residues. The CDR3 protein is CASSLAREGQLYF. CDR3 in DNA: TGTGCCAGCAGCTTGGCCCGGGAGGGACAACTTTACTTC.

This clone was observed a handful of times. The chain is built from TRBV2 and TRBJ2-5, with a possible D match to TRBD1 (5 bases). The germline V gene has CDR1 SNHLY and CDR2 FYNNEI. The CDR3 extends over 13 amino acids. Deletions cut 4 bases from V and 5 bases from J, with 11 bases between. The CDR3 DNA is TGTGCCAGCAGTGGTGACAGTCCCGAGACCCAGTACTTC. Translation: CASSGDSPETQYF.

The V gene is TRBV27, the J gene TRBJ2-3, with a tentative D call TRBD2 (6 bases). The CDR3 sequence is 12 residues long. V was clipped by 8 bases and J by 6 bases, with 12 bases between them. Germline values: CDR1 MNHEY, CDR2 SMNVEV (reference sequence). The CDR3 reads CASHSRGDTQYF. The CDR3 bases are TGTGCCAGCCACTCCCGGGGGGATACGCAGTATTTT.

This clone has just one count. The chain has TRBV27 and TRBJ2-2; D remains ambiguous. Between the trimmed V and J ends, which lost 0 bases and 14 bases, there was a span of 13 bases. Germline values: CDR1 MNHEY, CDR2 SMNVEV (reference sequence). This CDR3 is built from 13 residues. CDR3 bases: TGTGCCAGCAGTTTATCCTATCATGGGCATCTGTTTTTT. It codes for CASSLSYHGHLFF.

The DNA of the CDR3 is TGTGCCAGCAGCCAAGAACACTCGGGAGGGGTGGACACCGGGGAGCTGTTTTTT. It yields the protein CASSQEHSGGVDTGELFF. V and J are TRBV4-2 and TRBJ2-2, with TRBD2 matching 8 bases. J was trimmed by 3 bases and V by 0 bases; bases with no gene match: 9. The CDR3 sequence is 18 residues long. Germline lookup yields CDR1 LGHNA and CDR2 YNFKEQ.

For the CDR3, the DNA is TGCAGTGCTAGTAAGCACACTGAAGCTTTCTTT. Protein sequence: CSASKHTEAFF. This chain joins TRBV20-1 and TRBJ1-1; D gene ambiguous. V dropped 3 bases and J dropped 3 bases, with 5 bases sitting between them. The CDR3 extends over 11 amino acids. Per the germline V gene, CDR1 is DFQATT and CDR2 is SNEGSKA (reference sequence).

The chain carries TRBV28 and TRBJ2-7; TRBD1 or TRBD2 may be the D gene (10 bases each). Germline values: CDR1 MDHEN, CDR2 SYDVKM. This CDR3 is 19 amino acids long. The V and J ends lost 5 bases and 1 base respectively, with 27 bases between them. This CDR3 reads CASSPTGTGATSGSYEQYF. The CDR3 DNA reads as TGTGCCAGCAGTCCGACCGGGACAGGGGCGACTAGCGGGTCCTACGAGCAGTACTTC.

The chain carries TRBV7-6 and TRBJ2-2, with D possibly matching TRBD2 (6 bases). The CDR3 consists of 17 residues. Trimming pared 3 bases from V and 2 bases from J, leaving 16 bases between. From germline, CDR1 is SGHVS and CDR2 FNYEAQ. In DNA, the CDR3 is TGTGCCAGCAGCTTTTTCCCCCAGCGGGCCAACACCGGGGAGCTGTTTTTT. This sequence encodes CASSFFPQRANTGELFF.

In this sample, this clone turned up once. Here the CDR3 reads CASSPRGKNWNEQFF. The CDR3 DNA is TGTGCCAGCAGTCCCAGGGGGAAAAATTGGAATGAGCAGTTCTTC. This chain joins TRBV9 and TRBJ2-1, with 7 nucleotides matching TRBD1. CDR1 and CDR2 from the germline V gene are SGDLS and YYNGEE. V trimming: 5 bases; J trimming: 7 bases; junction bases outside the gene matches: 12. This CDR3 has 15 residues.

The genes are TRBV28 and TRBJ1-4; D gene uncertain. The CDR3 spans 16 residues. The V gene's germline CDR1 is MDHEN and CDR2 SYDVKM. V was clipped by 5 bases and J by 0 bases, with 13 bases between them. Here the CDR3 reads CASSPNSGATNEKLFF. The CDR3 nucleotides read TGTGCCAGCAGTCCTAATTCCGGAGCAACTAATGAAAAACTGTTTTTT.

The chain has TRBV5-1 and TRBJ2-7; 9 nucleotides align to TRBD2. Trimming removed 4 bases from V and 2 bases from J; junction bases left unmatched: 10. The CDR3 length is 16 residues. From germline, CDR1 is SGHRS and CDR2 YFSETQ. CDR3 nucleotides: TGCGCCAGCAGCCCCCCGGGACTAGCTACCGCCTACGAGCAGTACTTC. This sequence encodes CASSPPGLATAYEQYF.

DNA of the CDR3: TGTGCCAGCAGTTTATCGGGACAAGTACTCTATGGCTACACCTTC. Its protein is CASSLSGQVLYGYTF. This chain links TRBV27 with TRBJ1-2, with a possible D match to TRBD1 (6 bases). V was shortened by 0 bases and J by 4 bases, with 12 bases between the two germline ends. CDR1 and CDR2 from the germline V gene are MNHEY and SMNVEV (reference sequence). The CDR3 is 15 amino acids.

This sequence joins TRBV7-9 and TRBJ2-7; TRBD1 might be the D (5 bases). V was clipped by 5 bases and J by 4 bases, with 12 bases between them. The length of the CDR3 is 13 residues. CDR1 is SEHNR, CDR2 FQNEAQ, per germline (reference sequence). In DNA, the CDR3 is TGTGCCAGCAGCCCTGACAGTTTTTACGAGCAGTACTTC. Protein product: CASSPDSFYEQYF.